This is a list of T cell receptor beta chains from one sample in a study of cytomegalovirus exposure and HLA in healthy donors. Only in-frame clones appear in the TCRdb table, and some are missing; sequencing was by immunoSEQ multiplex PCR. The sample has around 150,000 clones; roughly 79% are singletons. What was sequenced was PBMCs. All receptors derive from a woman aged 45 to 65 in good health and CMV-seronegative. The CDR3 runs from the conserved cysteine through the conserved F or W. D genes are given only for firm matches. Expanded clones get a size class; other rows say once, few or many, or leave the size out.

NA	TRBV6-6	NA	TRBJ1-1	CASSYWGVTNTEAFF	TGTGCCAGCAGTTACTGGGGGGTTACGAACACTGAAGCTTTCTTT
NA	TRBV29-1	NA	TRBJ2-2	CSVAEGPGELFF	TGCAGCGTTGCTGAGGGTCCCGGGGAGCTGTTTTTT
NA	TRBV9	NA	TRBJ1-1	CASSVAGSMNTEAFF	TGTGCCAGCAGCGTAGCGGGAAGTATGAACACTGAAGCTTTCTTT
once	TRBV6-6	NA	TRBJ2-3	CASSSRGTDTQYF	TGTGCCAGCAGTTCGCGGGGTACAGATACGCAGTATTTT
NA	TRBV9	NA	TRBJ1-2	CASSVGNSNYGYTF	TGTGCCAGCAGCGTAGGTAACAGTAACTATGGCTACACCTTC
NA	TRBV5-4	TRBD2	TRBJ2-1	CASSPGGGGPGNEQFF	TGTGCCAGCAGCCCGGGCGGGGGGGGCCCAGGCAATGAGCAGTTCTTC
NA	TRBV29-1	TRBD1	TRBJ2-1	CSVEQGAYNEQFF	TGCAGCGTCGAACAGGGGGCGTACAATGAGCAGTTCTTC
NA	TRBV9	TRBD1	TRBJ1-1	CARRRGQGTEAFF	TGTGCCCGCAGGCGGGGACAGGGCACTGAAGCTTTCTTT
few	TRBV2	NA	TRBJ1-3	CASRRTDSGNTIYF	TGTGCCAGCAGGCGGACAGACTCTGGAAACACCATATATTTT
NA	TRBV4-2	TRBD2	TRBJ2-3	CASSQIPTSGGFNTQYF	TGTGCCAGCAGCCAAATCCCTACTAGCGGGGGGTTTAATACGCAGTATTTT
NA	TRBV11-2	NA	TRBJ2-1	CASSSSGQLVNEQFF	TGTGCCAGCAGTTCGAGCGGACAGTTGGTCAATGAGCAGTTCTTC
NA	TRBV10-2	NA	TRBJ2-3	CASSDRGRNQPQYF	TGCGCCAGCAGTGACAGGGGACGCAATCAGCCCCAGTATTTT
NA	TRBV4-3	TRBD2	TRBJ2-1	CASSQDALAGIREQFF	TGCGCCAGCAGCCAAGACGCACTAGCGGGGATCCGGGAGCAGTTCTTC
NA	TRBV19	NA	TRBJ2-7	CASTPSLGSYEQYF	TGTGCCAGCACACCATCTCTAGGATCCTACGAGCAGTACTTC
NA	TRBV28	TRBD1	TRBJ1-1	CASSFSPGQKYTEAFF	TGTGCCAGCAGTTTTTCTCCGGGACAGAAATACACTGAAGCTTTCTTT
NA	TRBV7-9	TRBD2	TRBJ2-3	CASSLTSGGPPDTQYF	TGTGCCAGCAGCCTTACTAGCGGGGGCCCCCCAGATACGCAGTATTTT
NA	TRBV9	NA	TRBJ2-1	CASSVVAESSYNEQFF	TGTGCCAGCAGCGTAGTTGCGGAGAGCTCCTACAATGAGCAGTTCTTC
NA	TRBV4-1	NA	TRBJ2-7	CASSRDSTGEYEQYF	TGCGCCAGCAGCCGGGACTCCACCGGAGAGTACGAGCAGTACTTC
NA	TRBV7-8	TRBD1	TRBJ1-2	CASSPGGGQAYGYTF	TGTGCCAGCAGCCCGGGCGGGGGACAGGCCTATGGCTACACCTTC
NA	TRBV5-4	TRBD2	TRBJ2-5	CASSSSGGSGRTQYF	TGTGCCAGCAGCTCGAGCGGGGGGTCTGGACGGACCCAGTACTTC
NA	TRBV7-9	NA	TRBJ2-3	CASSLPSSDTQYF	TGTGCCAGCAGCTTACCTAGTTCGGATACGCAGTATTTT
NA	TRBV6-6	NA	TRBJ2-2	CASIQGLYTGELFF	TGTGCCAGCATTCAAGGACTGTACACCGGGGAGCTGTTTTTT
NA	TRBV19	TRBD1	TRBJ1-6	CASSMRTGSGSPLHF	TGTGCCAGTAGTATGAGGACAGGGAGCGGTTCACCCCTCCACTTT
once	TRBV7-8	NA	TRBJ2-7	CASSLGQGGSYEQYF	TGTGCCAGCAGCTTAGGACAGGGAGGCTCCTACGAGCAGTACTTC
NA	TRBV29-1	NA	TRBJ1-2	CSVVQGNGYTF	TGCAGCGTTGTACAGGGCAATGGCTACACCTTC
medium-sized	TRBV5-6	NA	TRBJ2-7	CASSFRGNEQYF	TGTGCCAGCAGCTTCCGCGGTAACGAGCAGTACTTC
once	TRBV2	TRBD2	TRBJ2-7	CASSVLASGGDEQYF	TGTGCCAGCAGTGTCCTGGCTAGCGGGGGGGACGAGCAGTACTTC
NA	TRBV7-2	NA	TRBJ1-3	CASGETWSSGNTIYF	TGTGCCAGCGGCGAAACGTGGAGCTCTGGAAACACCATATATTTT
NA	TRBV7-9	NA	TRBJ1-1	CASRREVTEAFF	TGTGCCAGCAGGCGAGAGGTTACTGAAGCTTTCTTT
NA	TRBV7-3	NA	TRBJ2-7	CASSLTGYEQYF	TGTGCCAGCAGCTTGACGGGGTACGAGCAGTACTTC
NA	TRBV9	TRBD2	TRBJ2-2	CASSGTSGSTGELFF	TGTGCCAGCAGCGGAACTAGCGGTAGCACCGGGGAGCTGTTTTTT
few	TRBV7-2	NA	TRBJ2-7	CASSLGGLSSYEQYF	TGTGCCAGCAGCTTAGGAGGACTAAGCTCCTACGAGCAGTACTTC
NA	TRBV4-1	TRBD1	TRBJ1-1	CASSRGTGGTEAFF	TGCGCCAGCAGCCGCGGGACAGGGGGCACTGAAGCTTTCTTT
NA	TRBV4-2	TRBD1	TRBJ1-5	CASSYNSGQGGNQPQHF	TGTGCCAGCAGCTACAATTCCGGACAGGGTGGCAATCAGCCCCAGCATTTT
few	TRBV7-2	NA	TRBJ1-5	CASSFRGENQPQHF	TGTGCCAGCAGCTTCCGGGGGGAGAATCAGCCCCAGCATTTT
NA	TRBV30	TRBD1	TRBJ1-2	CAWTGQGTYGYTF	TGTGCCTGGACCGGACAGGGGACCTATGGCTACACCTTC
few	TRBV5-6	NA	TRBJ1-2	CASRQTYGYTF	TGTGCCAGCAGACAAACCTATGGCTACACCTTC
NA	TRBV29-1	NA	TRBJ2-6	CSAAHSSGANVLTF	TGCAGCGCCGCCCACAGCTCTGGGGCCAACGTCCTGACTTTC
NA	TRBV9	NA	TRBJ1-1	CASSLQGDMNTEAFF	TGTGCCAGCAGTTTACAGGGAGACATGAACACTGAAGCTTTCTTT
NA	TRBV9	NA	TRBJ2-7	CASSVSPATGEQYF	TGTGCCAGCAGCGTTAGTCCGGCTACAGGCGAGCAGTACTTC
NA	TRBV28	NA	TRBJ1-4	CASSSGQRLEKLFF	TGTGCCAGCAGTTCCGGACAGCGATTAGAAAAACTGTTTTTT
NA	TRBV29-1	TRBD1	TRBJ2-7	CSGTGAYEQYF	TGCAGCGGGACAGGGGCCTACGAGCAGTACTTC
few	TRBV11-2	TRBD2	TRBJ2-7	CASSARGLAGDLYEQYF	TGTGCCAGCAGCGCGCGGGGATTAGCGGGGGACCTGTACGAGCAGTACTTC
once	TRBV7-9	NA	TRBJ2-5	CASSPGTGRETQYF	TGTGCCAGCAGCCCTGGGACTGGGAGGGAGACCCAGTACTTC
NA	TRBV4-3	NA	TRBJ2-5	CASSQSAFGGGGETQYF	TGCGCCAGCAGCCAATCCGCCTTTGGGGGGGGCGGGGAGACCCAGTACTTC
NA	TRBV7-9	TRBD1	TRBJ1-4	CASSVGQGVEKLFF	TGTGCCAGCAGCGTGGGACAGGGTGTTGAAAAACTGTTTTTT
NA	TRBV6-6	NA	TRBJ2-1	CASVFPGVEQFF	TGTGCCAGCGTATTTCCGGGGGTAGAGCAGTTCTTC
NA	TRBV29-1	NA	TRBJ2-7	CSVEKTGSYEQYF	TGCAGCGTGGAAAAAACGGGGTCCTACGAGCAGTACTTC
NA	TRBV28	TRBD1	TRBJ1-5	CASRAGDRGNQPQHF	TGTGCCAGCAGGGCTGGGGACAGGGGCAATCAGCCCCAGCATTTT
NA	TRBV15	TRBD2	TRBJ2-1	CATSRDIRGGDDEQFF	TGTGCCACCAGCAGAGATATACGGGGAGGGGACGATGAGCAGTTCTTC
NA	TRBV11-2	NA	TRBJ2-5	CASSLDSGGGETQYF	TGTGCCAGCAGCTTAGATTCGGGGGGCGGCGAGACCCAGTACTTC